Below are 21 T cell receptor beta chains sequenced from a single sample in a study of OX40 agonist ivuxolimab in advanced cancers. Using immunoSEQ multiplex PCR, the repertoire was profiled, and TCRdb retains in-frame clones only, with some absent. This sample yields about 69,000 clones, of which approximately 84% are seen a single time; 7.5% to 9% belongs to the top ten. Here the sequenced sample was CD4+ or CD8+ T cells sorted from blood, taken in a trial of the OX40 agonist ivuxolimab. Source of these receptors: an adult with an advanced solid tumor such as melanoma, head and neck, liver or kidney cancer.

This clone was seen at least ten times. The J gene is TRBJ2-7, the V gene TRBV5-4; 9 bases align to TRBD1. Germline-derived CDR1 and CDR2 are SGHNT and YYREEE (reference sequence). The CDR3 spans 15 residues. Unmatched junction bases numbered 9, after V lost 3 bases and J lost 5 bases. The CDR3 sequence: CASSSRTGAGDEQYF. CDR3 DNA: TGTGCCAGCAGCTCTAGGACAGGGGCCGGGGACGAGCAGTACTTC. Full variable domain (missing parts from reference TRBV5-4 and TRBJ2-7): ETGVTQSPTHLIKTRGQQVTLRCSSQSGHNTVSWYQQALGQGPQFIFQYYREEENGRGNFPPRFSGLQFPNYSSELNVNALELDDSALYLCASSSRTGAGDEQYFGPGTRLTVT.

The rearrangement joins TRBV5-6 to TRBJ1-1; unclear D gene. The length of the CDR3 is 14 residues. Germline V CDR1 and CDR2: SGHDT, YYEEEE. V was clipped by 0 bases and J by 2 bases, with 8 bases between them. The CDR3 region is CASSLGPINTEAFF. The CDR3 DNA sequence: TGTGCCAGCAGCTTGGGACCCATAAACACTGAAGCTTTCTTT. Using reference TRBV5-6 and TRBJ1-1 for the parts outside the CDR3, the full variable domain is DAGVTQSPTHLIKTRGQQVTLRCSPKSGHDTVSWYQQALGQGPQFIFQYYEEEERQRGNFPDRFSGHQFPNYSSELNVNALLLGDSALYLCASSLGPINTEAFFGQGTRLTVV.

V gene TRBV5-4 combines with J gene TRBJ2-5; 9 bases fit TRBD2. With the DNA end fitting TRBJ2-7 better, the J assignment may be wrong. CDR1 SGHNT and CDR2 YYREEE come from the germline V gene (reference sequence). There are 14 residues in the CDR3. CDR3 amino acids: CASSFSGSSYEQYF. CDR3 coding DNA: TGTGCCAGCAGCTTTAGCGGGAGCTCCTACGAGCAGTACTTC.

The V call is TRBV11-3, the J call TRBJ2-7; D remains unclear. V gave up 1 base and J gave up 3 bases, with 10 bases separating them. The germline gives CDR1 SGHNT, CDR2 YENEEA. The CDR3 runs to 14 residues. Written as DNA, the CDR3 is TGTGCCAGCAGCTTAGTCGCCCAACGCTACGAGCAGTACTTC. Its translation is CASSLVAQRYEQYF.

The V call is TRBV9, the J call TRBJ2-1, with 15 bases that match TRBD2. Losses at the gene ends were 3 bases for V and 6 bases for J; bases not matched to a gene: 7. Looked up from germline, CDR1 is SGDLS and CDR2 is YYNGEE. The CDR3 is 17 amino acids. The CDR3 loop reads CASSAWTSGRGANEQFF. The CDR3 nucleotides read TGTGCCAGCAGCGCCTGGACTAGCGGGAGGGGAGCCAATGAGCAGTTCTTC.

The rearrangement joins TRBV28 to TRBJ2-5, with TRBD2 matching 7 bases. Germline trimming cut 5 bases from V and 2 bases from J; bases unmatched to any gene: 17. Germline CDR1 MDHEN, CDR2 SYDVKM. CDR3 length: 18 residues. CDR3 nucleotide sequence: TGTGCCAGCAGTATAACCCACCCTCGGGGAGGGCAGCAAGAGACCCAGTACTTC. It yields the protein CASSITHPRGGQQETQYF.

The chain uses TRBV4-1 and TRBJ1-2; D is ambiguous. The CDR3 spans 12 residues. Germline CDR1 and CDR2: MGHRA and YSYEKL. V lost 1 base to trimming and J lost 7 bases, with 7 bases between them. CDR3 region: CASSQAASGYTF. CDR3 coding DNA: TGCGCCAGCAGCCAAGCGGCTAGTGGCTACACCTTC.

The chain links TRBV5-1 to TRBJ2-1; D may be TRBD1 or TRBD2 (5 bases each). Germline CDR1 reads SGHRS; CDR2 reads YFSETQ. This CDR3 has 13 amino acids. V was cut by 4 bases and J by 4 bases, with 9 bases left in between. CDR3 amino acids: CASSGTAYNEQFF. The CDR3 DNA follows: TGCGCCAGCAGCGGGACGGCTTACAATGAGCAGTTCTTC.

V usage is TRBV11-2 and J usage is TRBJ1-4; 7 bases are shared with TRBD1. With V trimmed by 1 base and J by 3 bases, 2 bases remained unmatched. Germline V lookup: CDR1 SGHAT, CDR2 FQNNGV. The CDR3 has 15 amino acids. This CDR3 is CASSLAGQPNEKLFF. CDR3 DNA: TGTGCCAGCAGCTTAGCGGGACAGCCTAATGAAAAACTGTTTTTT.

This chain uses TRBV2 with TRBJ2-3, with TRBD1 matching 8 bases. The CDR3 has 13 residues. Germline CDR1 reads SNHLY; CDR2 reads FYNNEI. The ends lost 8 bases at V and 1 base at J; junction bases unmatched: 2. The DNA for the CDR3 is TGTGCCAGCCAGGGACAGGGCACAGATACGCAGTATTTT. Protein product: CASQGQGTDTQYF.

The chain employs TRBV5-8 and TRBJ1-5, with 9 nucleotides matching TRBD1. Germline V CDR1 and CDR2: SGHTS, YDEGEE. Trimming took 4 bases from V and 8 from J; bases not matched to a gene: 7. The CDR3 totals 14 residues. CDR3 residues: CASSRTGAQEPQHF. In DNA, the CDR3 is TGTGCCAGCAGCCGGACAGGGGCCCAAGAGCCCCAGCATTTT.

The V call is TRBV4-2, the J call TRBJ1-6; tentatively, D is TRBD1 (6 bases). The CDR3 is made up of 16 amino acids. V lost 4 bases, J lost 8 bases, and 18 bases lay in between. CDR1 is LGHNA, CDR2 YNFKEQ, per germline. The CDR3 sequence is CASSPPGRTVDSPLHF. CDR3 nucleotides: TGTGCCAGCAGCCCGCCGGGGAGGACAGTAGATTCACCCCTCCACTTT.

The CDR3 DNA reads as TGCGCCAGCAGTGAATCCCGGACCGGGGAGCTGTTTTTT. This translates into CASSESRTGELFF. V is TRBV10-2 and J is TRBJ2-2; D gene unclear. V was clipped by 3 bases and J by 5 bases, with 7 bases between them. The germline V gene has CDR1 WSHSY and CDR2 SAAADI. CDR3 length equals 13 residues.

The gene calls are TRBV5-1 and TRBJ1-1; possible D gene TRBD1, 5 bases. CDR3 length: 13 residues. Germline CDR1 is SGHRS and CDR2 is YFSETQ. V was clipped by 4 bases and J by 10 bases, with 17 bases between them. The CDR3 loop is CASSPTLEGTAFF. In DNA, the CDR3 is TGCGCCAGCAGCCCCACTTTAGAAGGGACAGCTTTCTTT.

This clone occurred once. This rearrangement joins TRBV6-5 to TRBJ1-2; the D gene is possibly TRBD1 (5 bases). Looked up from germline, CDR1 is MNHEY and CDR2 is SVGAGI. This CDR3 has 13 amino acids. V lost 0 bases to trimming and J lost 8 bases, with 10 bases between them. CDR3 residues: CASSYSQAEGYTF. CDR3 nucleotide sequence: TGTGCCAGCAGTTACTCACAGGCCGAGGGCTACACCTTC.

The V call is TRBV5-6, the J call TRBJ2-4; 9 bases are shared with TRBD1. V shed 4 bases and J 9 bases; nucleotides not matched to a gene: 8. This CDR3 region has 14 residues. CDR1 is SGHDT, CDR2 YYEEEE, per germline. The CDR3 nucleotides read TGTGCCAGCAGCCCGGGGACAGGGTTGGGCATTCAGTACTTC. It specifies CASSPGTGLGIQYF.

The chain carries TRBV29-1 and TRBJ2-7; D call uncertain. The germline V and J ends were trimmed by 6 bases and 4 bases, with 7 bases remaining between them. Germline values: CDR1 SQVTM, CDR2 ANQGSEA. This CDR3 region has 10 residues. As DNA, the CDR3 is TGCAGCGTGGCAGATTACGAGCAGTACTTC. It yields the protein CSVADYEQYF.

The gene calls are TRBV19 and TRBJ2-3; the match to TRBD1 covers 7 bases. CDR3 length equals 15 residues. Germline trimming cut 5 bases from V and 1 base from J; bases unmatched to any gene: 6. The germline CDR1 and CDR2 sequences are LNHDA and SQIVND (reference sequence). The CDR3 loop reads CASSQQGYGTDTQYF. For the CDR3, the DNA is TGTGCCAGTAGTCAACAGGGGTACGGCACAGATACGCAGTATTTT.

CDR3 coding DNA: TGTGCCAGCAGCTTGACAGGGGGCAGTGAGCTGTTTTTT. Translated: CASSLTGGSELFF. The genes are TRBV5-5 and TRBJ2-2; TRBD1 matches 9 bases. Germline V gene data show CDR1 as SGHKS and CDR2 as YYEKEE (reference sequence). Trimming took 1 base from V and 11 from J; bases not matched to a gene: 3. The CDR3 sequence is 13 residues long.

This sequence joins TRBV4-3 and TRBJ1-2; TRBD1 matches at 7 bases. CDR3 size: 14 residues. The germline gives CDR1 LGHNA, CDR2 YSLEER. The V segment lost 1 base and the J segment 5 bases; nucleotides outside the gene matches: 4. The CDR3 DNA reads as TGCGCCAGCAGCCAAGGGCAGGGGGAATATGGCTACACCTTC. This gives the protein CASSQGQGEYGYTF.

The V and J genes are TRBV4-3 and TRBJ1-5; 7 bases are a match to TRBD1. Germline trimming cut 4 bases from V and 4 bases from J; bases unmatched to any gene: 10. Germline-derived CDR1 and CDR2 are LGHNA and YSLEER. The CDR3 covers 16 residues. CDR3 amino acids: CASSPNTGVPNQPQHF. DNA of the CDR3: TGCGCCAGCAGCCCTAACACAGGGGTCCCTAATCAGCCCCAGCATTTT.